These 2 T cell receptor beta chains were all obtained from the same sample, sequenced in a study of blood T cells in healthy people across ages. A sample-barcoded 5' primer and a J-beta primer mix were used in a second PCR of roughly 7 to 11 cycles. A single record per CDR3 protein comes from TCRdb applying MiXCR to the 5' RACE reads. The sample holds fewer than 1 million distinct CDR3 sequences, roughly 44% seen once. The sample consisted of blood. The receptor source for this set is a man aged 55-75 years in good health.

This clonotype was seen a handful of times. This chain uses TRBV6-2 or TRBV6-3 with TRBJ2-3; 10 bases map to TRBD2. Germline CDR1 MNHEY, CDR2 SVGEGT. V shed 4 bases, J shed 6 bases, and the junction held 13 bases outside the gene matches. This CDR3 has 17 residues. The CDR3 coding sequence is TGTGCCAGCAGTTCCATTCTAGCGGGGGCCATAGGGGATACGCAGTATTTT. Encoded protein: CASSSILAGAIGDTQYF.

As for this clonotype: Since a much larger clone is just one base distant, this may be a read error. The chain combines TRBV2 with TRBJ2-4, with a possible D match to TRBD2 (5 bases). Germline assignment: CDR1 SNHLY and CDR2 FYNNEI. Trimming took 7 bases from V and 3 from J, leaving 19 bases between them. The CDR3 runs 16 residues. CDR3 bases: TGTGCCAGCAACATCGAGGGCTTACTTAGCAAAAACATTCAGTACTTC. Translating it yields CASNIEGLLSKNIQYF.